A single sample gave rise to the 28 T cell receptor beta chains below, sequenced in a study of OX40 agonist ivuxolimab in advanced cancers. The library was made by the immunoSEQ multiplex PCR assay. In TCRdb, the immuneACCESS table is reduced to in-frame sequences with V and J assigned. These tables do not hold every clone; where another copy was compared, an unresolved V gene accounts for under half, and the others remain unexplained. The sample includes 72,000 or so clones, with 70% to 90% observed a single time. The ten biggest clones cover approximately 1.2% of the sample. The material was CD4+ or CD8+ T cells sorted from blood, obtained in a trial of the OX40 agonist ivuxolimab. These TCRs come from an adult with an advanced solid tumor such as melanoma, head and neck, liver or kidney cancer.

The chain uses TRBV5-6 and TRBJ2-1; D gene uncertain. In germline, CDR1 is SGHDT, CDR2 YYEEEE. The CDR3 is 15 residues long. Trimming shortened V by 2 bases and J by 0 bases, and 9 bases separated the two germline ends. CDR3 nucleotides: TGTGCCAGCAGCTTTGGCTTTAGCTCCTACAATGAGCAGTTCTTC. Encoded protein: CASSFGFSSYNEQFF.

This clone was observed a single time. The V gene is TRBV19, the J gene TRBJ1-1; D is perhaps TRBD1 (6 bases). The CDR3 covers 17 residues. Looked up from germline, CDR1 is LNHDA and CDR2 is SQIVND (reference sequence). Trimming removed 6 bases from V and 7 bases from J, with 27 bases in between. The CDR3 nucleotides read TGTGCCAGTAGCCCCAGGGGCACAGGGCGGCGGACAAGTGAAGCTTTCTTT. Translated: CASSPRGTGRRTSEAFF.

The chain joins TRBV9 to TRBJ2-5; tentatively, D is TRBD1 or TRBD2 (5 bases each). Germline lookup yields CDR1 SGDLS and CDR2 YYNGEE. The ends were cut back, 0 bases at V and 0 bases at J, with 6 bases in the middle. CDR3 length equals 14 residues. The CDR3 protein is CASSVGGYQETQYF. The CDR3 region has the DNA TGTGCCAGCAGCGTAGGGGGGTACCAAGAGACCCAGTACTTC.

V gene TRBV4-1 combines with J gene TRBJ1-5; D remains unclear. The germline gives CDR1 MGHRA, CDR2 YSYEKL. The CDR3 is 16 amino acids. Trimming stripped 1 base from V and 2 bases from J, with 12 bases between. The CDR3 DNA reads TGCGCCAGCAGCCAAGTCGGTCTAGCGGGCAATCAGCCCCAGCATTTT. This sequence encodes CASSQVGLAGNQPQHF.

The chain carries TRBV5-1 and TRBJ1-2; D unresolved. CDR3 length: 14 amino acids. Germline loops: CDR1 SGHRS, CDR2 YFSETQ. The V gene lost 0 bases and the J gene lost 2 bases, with 8 bases spanning the gap. The CDR3 nucleotides read TGCGCCAGCAGCTTGGAGGCGCGGAACTATGGCTACACCTTC. Translated, it gives CASSLEARNYGYTF. Full variable domain (rest looked up from reference TRBV5-1 and TRBJ1-2): KAGVTQTPRYLIKTRGQQVTLSCSPISGHRSVSWYQQTPGQGLQFLFEYFSETQRNKGNFPGRFSGRQFSNSRSEMNVSTLELGDSALYLCASSLEARNYGYTFGSGTRLTVV.

The chain carries TRBV6-5 and TRBJ2-1, with 7 positions matching TRBD2. CDR1 is MNHEY and CDR2 is SVGAGI in the germline V gene. V shed 7 bases, J shed 3 bases, and the junction held 9 bases outside the gene matches. This CDR3 spans 15 amino acids. In nucleotides, the CDR3 is TGTGCCAGCAACGATCAGCGGGATTTCTACAATGAGCAGTTCTTC. Protein product: CASNDQRDFYNEQFF.

The chain couples TRBV6-5 to TRBJ2-3, with 11 bases fitting TRBD1. The CDR3 runs 15 residues. The J segment lost 5 bases and the V segment lost 6 bases, leaving 7 bases of the junction unmatched. Germline V gives CDR1 MNHEY, CDR2 SVGAGI. The CDR3 coding sequence is TGTGCCAGCAGCCCCTGGACAGGGGGCATAGATACGCAGTATTTT. Translating gives CASSPWTGGIDTQYF.

This chain connects TRBV30 to TRBJ1-5; possible D gene TRBD1, 5 bases. Germline V lookup: CDR1 GTSNPN, CDR2 SVGIG (reference sequence). V lost 1 base, J lost 2 bases, and 9 bases lay in between. The CDR3 sequence is 14 residues long. This CDR3 reads CAWSGGIGNQPQHF. In DNA, the CDR3 is TGTGCCTGGAGTGGGGGGATCGGCAATCAGCCCCAGCATTTT.

This clone was seen a handful of times. The rearrangement uses TRBV29-1 and TRBJ1-4; unclear D gene. Trimming stripped 6 bases from V and 6 bases from J, with 5 bases between. Per germline, CDR1 SQVTM and CDR2 ANQGSEA. The CDR3 has 10 residues. In DNA form, the CDR3 reads TGCAGCGTCAGAGATGAAAAACTGTTTTTT. It encodes CSVRDEKLFF.

The J gene is TRBJ2-7, the V gene TRBV19; 9 positions agree with TRBD1. V lost 7 bases, J lost 1 base, and 5 bases stayed unmatched. This CDR3 has 14 amino acids. CDR1 is LNHDA, CDR2 SQIVND, per germline (reference sequence). The DNA of the CDR3 is TGTGCCAGTATGGCCGGACAGGGGTCCTACGAGCAGTACTTC. Translated, it gives CASMAGQGSYEQYF.

The CDR3 loop is CAISPGTGSSYEQYF. The CDR3 nucleotides are TGTGCCATCAGCCCCGGCACAGGGTCTTCTTACGAGCAGTACTTC. The rearrangement joins TRBV10-3 to TRBJ2-7; D possibly corresponds to TRBD1 (6 bases). The CDR3 has 15 residues. The V and J ends lost 6 bases and 4 bases respectively, with 19 bases between them. Germline V gene data show CDR1 as ENHRY and CDR2 as SYGVKD.

This sequence joins TRBV10-2 and TRBJ2-5; perhaps TRBD1 as D (6 bases). TRBJ2-7 explains the end of the DNA better; the J call may be wrong. CDR3 length: 14 amino acids. Per germline, CDR1 WSHSY and CDR2 SAAADI. The CDR3: CASSDQGISHEQYF. CDR3 bases: TGCGCCAGCAGTGACCAGGGGATTTCGCACGAGCAGTACTTC.

The chain carries TRBV6-6 and TRBJ1-5; no definite D call. V was clipped by 8 bases and J by 2 bases, with 7 bases between them. The CDR3 runs 12 residues. Germline V gene lookup returns CDR1 MNHNY and CDR2 SVGAGI (reference sequence). The CDR3 sequence is CASGRGNQPQHF. The CDR3 DNA reads as TGTGCCAGCGGAAGGGGCAATCAGCCCCAGCATTTT.

This chain connects TRBV6-5 to TRBJ2-7; D remains unclear. Per the germline V gene, CDR1 is MNHEY and CDR2 is SVGAGI. V dropped 5 bases and J dropped 4 bases, with 12 bases sitting between them. CDR3 length: 13 amino acids. The CDR3 is CASSPEALYEQYF. The CDR3 DNA reads TGTGCCAGCAGTCCAGAGGCGCTATACGAGCAGTACTTC.

V usage is TRBV12-5 and J usage is TRBJ1-3, with 8 bases lining up with TRBD1. The CDR3 covers 15 residues. Losses at the gene ends were 6 bases for V and 8 bases for J; bases not matched to a gene: 12. CDR1 is LGHNT, CDR2 FRNRAP, per germline. Here the CDR3 reads CASGQGQGEWDTIYF. As DNA, the CDR3 is TGTGCTAGTGGCCAAGGACAGGGCGAGTGGGACACCATATATTTT.

The chain recombines TRBV7-9 with TRBJ2-1; 11 positions match TRBD2. CDR1 is SEHNR, CDR2 FQNEAQ, per germline (reference sequence). CDR3 length: 15 residues. V was clipped by 5 bases and J by 6 bases; unmatched bases: 6. CDR3 protein: CASSPLAGVVNEQFF. The CDR3 DNA sequence: TGTGCCAGCAGCCCACTAGCGGGAGTTGTCAATGAGCAGTTCTTC.

The J gene is TRBJ2-3, the V gene TRBV9, with a possible D match to TRBD2 (7 bases). Trimming removed 3 bases at V and 1 base at J, with 12 bases between. There are 15 residues in the CDR3. The germline V gene encodes CDR1 SGDLS and CDR2 YYNGEE. CDR3 amino acids: CASSARGGGTDTQYF. In DNA, the CDR3 is TGTGCCAGCAGCGCCAGGGGAGGGGGCACAGATACGCAGTATTTT.

The chain recombines TRBV30 with TRBJ1-5, with no clear D. This CDR3 has 21 amino acids. Trimming stripped 2 bases from V and 9 bases from J, with 38 bases between. Germline V lookup: CDR1 GTSNPN, CDR2 SVGIG (reference sequence). The CDR3 nucleotides read TGTGCCTGGAGTCCCTTGCGGCTCAGGTCGGATTCGAGGTCCTACGTTCGGCCCCAGCATTTT. It specifies CAWSPLRLRSDSRSYVRPQHF.

The chain combines TRBV6-5 with TRBJ1-5; D gene uncertain. V dropped 4 bases and J dropped 0 bases, with 13 bases sitting between them. The CDR3 sequence is 16 residues long. Germline CDR1 is MNHEY and CDR2 is SVGAGI. In nucleotides, the CDR3 is TGTGCCAGCAGTTTAACGGCAATTCATAGCAATCAGCCCCAGCATTTT. It specifies CASSLTAIHSNQPQHF.

The chain joins TRBV6-5 to TRBJ2-5; D is perhaps TRBD1 (6 bases). The V end was cut by 0 bases, the J end by 4 bases, with 12 bases between. Germline lookup yields CDR1 MNHEY and CDR2 SVGAGI. This CDR3 is built from 15 residues. Here the CDR3 DNA reads TGTGCCAGCAGTTACTCCGAGACAGGACGAGAGACCCAGTACTTC. Encoded protein: CASSYSETGRETQYF.

V gene TRBV19 combines with J gene TRBJ1-5, with 7 positions matching TRBD1. Looked up from germline, CDR1 is LNHDA and CDR2 is SQIVND (reference sequence). J lost 1 base, V lost 8 bases, and 5 bases had no gene match. CDR3 length equals 14 residues. CDR3 sequence (DNA): TGTGCCAGTCAGACAGGGTTAAGCAATCAGCCCCAGCATTTT. Amino acids: CASQTGLSNQPQHF.

CDR3 nucleotide sequence: TGTGCCAGCTCACCGCCGGGGGCACGAGGAAACACCATATATTTT. This encodes CASSPPGARGNTIYF. This rearrangement joins TRBV18 to TRBJ1-3; D may be TRBD1 (6 bases). From germline, CDR1 is KGHSH and CDR2 LQKENI. Trimming removed 3 bases at V and 4 bases at J, with 13 bases between. This CDR3 contains 15 residues.

The chain is built from TRBV6-5 and TRBJ1-4; no definite D call. CDR1 and CDR2 (germline): MNHEY, SVGAGI. V shed 6 bases and J shed 0 bases, with 8 bases lying between them. This CDR3 is 14 amino acids long. The CDR3 loop is CASRYLATNEKLFF. CDR3 nucleotide sequence: TGTGCCAGCAGATACCTTGCAACTAATGAAAAACTGTTTTTT.

With regard to this clone: This specimen includes other DNA sequences encoding the same CDR3. The chain uses TRBV30 and TRBJ1-6; 7 bases align to TRBD1. The germline CDR1 and CDR2 sequences are GTSNPN and SVGIG (reference sequence). Trimming removed 0 bases from V and 7 bases from J; junction bases left unmatched: 6. The CDR3 length is 15 residues. CDR3 DNA: TGTGCCTGGAGTGTCGGGCAGGGGGGCAATTCACCCCTCCACTTT. Encoded protein: CAWSVGQGGNSPLHF. Full variable domain (rest looked up from reference TRBV30 and TRBJ1-6): SQTIHQWPATLVQPVGSPLSLECTVEGTSNPNLYWYRQAAGRGLQLLFYSVGIGQISSEVPQNLSASRPQDRQFILSSKKLLLSDSGFYLCAWSVGQGGNSPLHFGNGTRLTVT.

The chain has TRBV28 and TRBJ1-2; no clear D gene. Germline CDR1 is MDHEN and CDR2 is SYDVKM. V was shortened by 5 bases and J by 5 bases, with 12 bases between the two germline ends. This CDR3 spans 13 amino acids. This chain's CDR3 is CASSRPQAYGYTF. DNA for the CDR3: TGTGCCAGCAGTCGACCCCAGGCGTATGGCTACACCTTC.

This chain's CDR3 is CASSAEGTQYF. The CDR3 DNA reads TGTGCCAGCAGTGCCGAAGGTACGCAGTATTTT. This chain links TRBV6-5 with TRBJ2-3; D uncertain. This CDR3 contains 11 residues. V lost 5 bases and J lost 8, with 8 bases in between. CDR1 MNHEY and CDR2 SVGAGI come from the germline V gene.

The rearrangement links TRBV19 to TRBJ2-2; the match to TRBD2 covers 7 bases. CDR1 and CDR2 (germline): LNHDA, SQIVND (reference sequence). There are 16 residues in the CDR3. The trim removed 6 bases at V and 0 bases at J, leaving 7 bases unmatched. CDR3 protein: CASRISGGSNTGELFF. DNA of the CDR3: TGTGCCAGTAGGATTTCGGGGGGATCGAACACCGGGGAGCTGTTTTTT.

The chain carries TRBV6-1 and TRBJ1-6; D possibly corresponds to TRBD1 (6 bases). This CDR3 comprises 15 residues. CDR1 MNHNS and CDR2 SASEGT come from the germline V gene. V shed 6 bases and J shed 1 base, with 10 bases lying between them. For the CDR3, the DNA is TGTGCCAGCAGATCGACAGGATCCTATAATTCACCCCTCCACTTT. Translation: CASRSTGSYNSPLHF.